This T cell receptor (beta chain) was identified in a study of identical twins. CDR3 size: 16 residues. Per the germline V gene, CDR1 is SGDLS and CDR2 is YYNGEE. Trimming cost V 0 bases and J 2 bases, with 13 bases left between them. This clonotype was picked up a small number of times. MiXCR was run by TCRdb on the 5' RACE reads, yielding one entry per CDR3 protein. This table holds more than 200,000 distinct CDR3 sequences, around 15% found once. The sequenced sample consisted of memory (CD45RO+) T cells sorted from blood. The chain is built from TRBV9 and TRBJ2-3; weak D call: TRBD2 (6 bases). This clonotype originated in a woman aged 18-29 years in good health. CDR3 DNA: TGTGCCAGCAGCGTAGCTACGGGGGACCACACAGATACGCAGTATTTT. Encoded protein: CASSVATGDHTDTQYF.